This T cell receptor beta chain originates from a study of T cell responses to AZD1222 COVID-19 vaccine. Study-level points and caveats: Clonal diversity may have been underestimated in mostly white British donors. Close to half of all spike-specific TCRs reportedly target regions of the variants that are unmutated. A rise in Spike-specific TCR breadth and depth followed two AZD1222 doses. Only a handful of AZD1222 recipients, more than five in all, had baseline seropositivity.

V shed 5 bases and J shed 3 bases, with 5 bases lying between them. Germline V gene sequence: CDR1 SEHNR, CDR2 FQNEAQ (reference sequence). The CDR3 extends over 11 amino acids. As to this clone: Its antigen is currently unknown.

Measured with immunoSEQ multiplex PCR; TCRdb has only the in-frame clones, and not every one. The data show 150,000 to 200,000 clones, with more than 90% seen just once and 3.6% held by the top ten. The genes are TRBV7-9 and TRBJ2-7; D uncertain. The material was peripheral blood, obtained 28 days after the second dose of the MenACWY control vaccine. This TCR derives from an adult who received the MenACWY meningococcal vaccine as a control. The CDR3 region has the DNA TGTGCCAGCAGCCGAGACTACGAGCAGTACTTC. Translation gives CASSRDYEQYF.